Below are 26 T cell receptor beta chains sequenced from a single sample in a study of T cell responses to AZD1222 COVID-19 vaccine (dated by TCRdb to about 2021). Library method: the immunoSEQ multiplex PCR assay. In its TCRdb copy, this immuneACCESS table keeps in-frame sequences only and misses some clones. Where compared with another copy, unresolved V genes explain less than half of these, and the others have no known cause. Within this sample are 40,000 to 60,000 clones, with around four fifths of them counted one time only. Around 20% of the sample rests with the top ten. Taken with the paper, the label for time point translates to: baseline before first vaccination. Explained via the paper, the treatment or condition label denotes: meningococcal conjugate vaccine given as trial control. The specimen comprised peripheral blood, sampled on day 0 of MenACWY control vaccination. The receptors were gathered from an adult in good health.

V usage is TRBV5-1 and J usage is TRBJ1-2, with 8 bases that match TRBD1. The ends lost 4 bases at V and 5 bases at J; junction bases unmatched: 7. The length of the CDR3 is 14 residues. Germline V CDR1 and CDR2: SGHRS, YFSETQ. As DNA, the CDR3 is TGCGCCAGCAGCCCCCTCGGACAGGGATATGGCTACACCTTC. It yields the protein CASSPLGQGYGYTF.

This clone was seen a single time. The rearrangement joins TRBV30 to TRBJ1-5; TRBD1 is a possible D gene (5 bases). Germline V gene lookup returns CDR1 GTSNPN and CDR2 SVGIG (reference sequence). This CDR3 has 13 residues. With 5 bases removed from V and 0 bases from J, the gap between germline ends came to 8 bases. CDR3 amino acids: CAWGAYSNQPQHF. CDR3 sequence (DNA): TGTGCCTGGGGGGCCTATAGCAATCAGCCCCAGCATTTT.

Worth noting for this clone: This sample includes further DNA sequences coding for the same CDR3. V and J are TRBV6-6 and TRBJ2-1; D is uncertain. Germline CDR1 MNHNY, CDR2 SVGAGI (reference sequence). V shed 7 bases and J shed 5 bases, with 15 bases lying between them. The CDR3 covers 14 residues. CDR3 in amino acids: CASKVREADNEQFF. The CDR3 bases are TGTGCCAGCAAGGTACGAGAGGCTGACAATGAGCAGTTCTTC.

V usage is TRBV2 and J usage is TRBJ2-1; no definite D call. Germline values: CDR1 SNHLY, CDR2 FYNNEI. V was pared by 11 bases and J by 7 bases, with 18 bases between. CDR3 length equals 13 residues. The CDR3 nucleotides are TGTGCCGCCAGCAAAGGACCAAGGAATGAGCAGTTCTTC. Its translation is CAASKGPRNEQFF. The full variable domain, in which reference TRBV2 and TRBJ2-1 provide the parts outside the CDR3, is EPEVTQTPSHQVTQMGQEVILRCVPISNHLYFYWYRQILGQKVEFLVSFYNNEISEKSEIFDDQFSVERPDGSNFTLKIRSTKLEDSAMYFCAASKGPRNEQFFGPGTRLTVL.

The chain's CDR3 is CASSRTGISNSPLHF. The CDR3 DNA is TGTGCCAGCAGCCGGACAGGGATTAGCAATTCACCCCTCCACTTT. The chain couples TRBV6-4 to TRBJ1-6; 8 positions match TRBD1. The CDR3 consists of 15 residues. Looked up from germline, CDR1 is MRHNA and CDR2 is SNTAGT. Losses at the gene ends were 6 bases for V and 7 bases for J; bases not matched to a gene: 8.

This clone has more than one count but fewer than ten. The chain links TRBV30 to TRBJ1-2; D call uncertain. V gave up 2 bases and J gave up 4 bases, with 11 bases separating them. Germline V CDR1 and CDR2: GTSNPN, SVGIG (reference sequence). The CDR3 has 13 residues. The CDR3 loop is CAWSPTVGYGYTF. For the CDR3, the DNA is TGTGCCTGGAGTCCGACGGTGGGCTATGGCTACACCTTC.

DNA of the CDR3: TGTGCCAGCAGCTTAGGGATAGGGGAAAAACTGTTTTTT. This sequence encodes CASSLGIGEKLFF. The chain recombines TRBV7-2 with TRBJ1-4; D remains unclear. CDR3 length: 13 amino acids. The V end lost 1 base, the J end lost 8 bases, and 8 bases lay between the germline ends. CDR1 and CDR2 from the germline V gene are SGHTA and FQGNSA. The full variable domain, its missing parts supplied by reference TRBV7-2 and TRBJ1-4, is GAGVSQSPSNKVTEKGKDVELRCDPISGHTALYWYRQSLGQGLEFLIYFQGNSAPDKSGLPSDRFSAERTGGSVSTLTIQRTQQEDSAVYLCASSLGIGEKLFFGSGTQLSVL.

Only a few counts were recorded for this clone. The DNA of the CDR3 is TGTGCCAGCAGTGAAGCGCACAGACAGCGAGTTTCCAACTATGGCTACACCTTC. As protein: CASSEAHRQRVSNYGYTF. This chain links TRBV6-1 with TRBJ1-2, with a possible D match to TRBD1 (5 bases). The length of the CDR3 is 18 residues. CDR1 and CDR2 from the germline V gene are MNHNS and SASEGT. The V and J ends lost 0 bases and 2 bases respectively, with 19 bases between them.

This chain connects TRBV2 to TRBJ1-3; D uncertain. V was cut by 2 bases and J by 1 base, with 9 bases left in between. The germline V gene encodes CDR1 SNHLY and CDR2 FYNNEI. This CDR3 is built from 15 residues. CDR3 protein: CASSERSRSGNTIYF. The DNA for the CDR3 is TGTGCCAGCAGTGAACGGTCAAGATCTGGAAACACCATATATTTT.

Written as DNA, the CDR3 is TGTGCCAGTAGTATGTTGGGGGGCGATGGCTACACCTTC. Translating gives CASSMLGGDGYTF. The chain couples TRBV19 to TRBJ1-2, with a possible D match to TRBD1 (6 bases). This CDR3 spans 13 amino acids. V was pared by 3 bases and J by 6 bases, with 11 bases between. Germline-derived CDR1 and CDR2 are LNHDA and SQIVND (reference sequence).

This clone was counted between two and nine times. The chain is built from TRBV7-8 and TRBJ1-6; possibly TRBD1 for D (5 bases). CDR3 length: 16 amino acids. Looked up from germline, CDR1 is SGHVS and CDR2 is FQNEAQ. V gave up 2 bases and J gave up 10 bases, with 18 bases separating them. The CDR3, as DNA: TGTGCCAGCAGCTTACGACGGGACGACATGAAATCACCCCTCCACTTT. This gives the protein CASSLRRDDMKSPLHF.

V gene TRBV21-1 combines with J gene TRBJ2-4. TRBV21-1 is marked as a pseudogene. This CDR3 is built from 15 residues. The CDR3 DNA is TGTGCCAGCAGCCCCGGGGGCGCATCCAAAAACATTCAGTACTTC. Translation gives CASSPGGASKNIQYF.

This clone was seen only once. This chain connects TRBV19 to TRBJ1-1, with unresolved D. Trimming stripped 4 bases from V and 6 bases from J, with 9 bases between. The CDR3 contains 12 residues. Germline V gene sequence: CDR1 LNHDA, CDR2 SQIVND (reference sequence). In DNA form, the CDR3 reads TGTGCCAGTAGTACCGGGTACGCTGAAGCTTTCTTT. As protein: CASSTGYAEAFF. The entire variable domain, with the rest obtained from reference TRBV19 and TRBJ1-1, is as follows: DGGITQSPKYLFRKEGQNVTLSCEQNLNHDAMYWYRQDPGQGLRLIYYSQIVNDFQKGDIAEGYSVSREKKESFPLTVTSAQKNPTAFYLCASSTGYAEAFFGQGTRLTVV.

This clone was observed once. This chain uses TRBV9 with TRBJ1-2, with a weak D call TRBD1 (6 bases). V was pared by 3 bases and J by 4 bases, with 16 bases between. The CDR3 is 15 amino acids. Germline CDR1 is SGDLS and CDR2 is YYNGEE. The CDR3, as DNA: TGTGCCAGCAGCGCCGGATTTGGGGGCAGCTATGGCTACACCTTC. As protein: CASSAGFGGSYGYTF.

V gene TRBV6-2 or TRBV6-3 combines with J gene TRBJ2-1; D possibly corresponds to TRBD2 (5 bases). V was shortened by 6 bases and J by 2 bases, with 11 bases between the two germline ends. The germline V gene has CDR1 MNHEY and CDR2 SVGEGT. CDR3 length equals 14 residues. The CDR3 loop is CASSRRGPYNEQFF. CDR3 sequence (DNA): TGTGCCAGCAGCAGGAGAGGGCCCTACAATGAGCAGTTCTTC.

The rearrangement uses TRBV20-1 and TRBJ2-7; D is unclear. V lost 3 bases to trimming and J lost 2 bases, with 14 bases between them. The length of the CDR3 is 14 residues. Germline V CDR1 and CDR2: DFQATT, SNEGSKA (reference sequence). In nucleotides, the CDR3 is TGCAGTGCTAGTCGGTCCCTCCGCCCCTACGAGCAGTACTTC. Translating gives CSASRSLRPYEQYF.

The rearrangement links TRBV10-2 to TRBJ1-1, with a possible D match to TRBD1 (5 bases). The CDR3 is 13 amino acids. Trimming stripped 4 bases from V and 4 bases from J, with 10 bases between. Germline lookup yields CDR1 WSHSY and CDR2 SAAADI. This chain's CDR3 is CASSVSGGTEAFF. The DNA for the CDR3 is TGCGCCAGCAGTGTATCTGGGGGCACTGAAGCTTTCTTT.

In nucleotides, the CDR3 is TGTGCCAGCAGTCGGGACAGGGCAGAGACCCAGTACTTC. Its translation is CASSRDRAETQYF. The chain joins TRBV6-2 or TRBV6-3 to TRBJ2-5, with 9 bases aligning to TRBD1. Germline CDR1 MNHEY, CDR2 SVGEGT. The CDR3 loop spans 13 amino acids. The trim removed 5 bases at V and 4 bases at J, leaving 2 bases unmatched.

The rearrangement uses TRBV5-1 and TRBJ1-1; D is undetermined. This CDR3 has 11 residues. The V gene's germline CDR1 is SGHRS and CDR2 YFSETQ. For the CDR3, the DNA is TGCCAAACCGGGAGAGCGGCTGAAGCTTTCTTT. As protein: CQTGRAAEAFF.

The rearrangement links TRBV19 to TRBJ1-5; 8 positions match TRBD1. From germline, CDR1 is LNHDA and CDR2 SQIVND (reference sequence). V was clipped by 5 bases and J by 3 bases; unmatched bases: 9. The CDR3 loop spans 16 amino acids. The CDR3 sequence is CASSSSWTGPNQPQHF. The CDR3 bases are TGTGCCAGTAGTTCCTCCTGGACAGGGCCCAATCAGCCCCAGCATTTT. Supplemented by reference TRBV19 and TRBJ1-5, the full variable domain reads DGGITQSPKYLFRKEGQNVTLSCEQNLNHDAMYWYRQDPGQGLRLIYYSQIVNDFQKGDIAEGYSVSREKKESFPLTVTSAQKNPTAFYLCASSSSWTGPNQPQHFGDGTRLSIL.

This chain links TRBV10-1 with TRBJ1-1; unclear D gene. V was shortened by 4 bases and J by 3 bases, with 6 bases between the two germline ends. This CDR3 spans 12 amino acids. The germline gives CDR1 WNHNN, CDR2 SYGVQD (reference sequence). CDR3 region: CASSGQDTEAFF. The CDR3 coding sequence is TGCGCCAGCAGTGGGCAGGACACTGAAGCTTTCTTT.

This sequence joins TRBV7-9 and TRBJ2-3; tentatively, D is TRBD2 (5 bases). Per the germline V gene, CDR1 is SEHNR and CDR2 is FQNEAQ (reference sequence). The CDR3 contains 16 residues. The V gene lost 3 bases and the J gene lost 7 bases, with 20 bases spanning the gap. CDR3 nucleotides: TGTGCCAGCAGCTTTAAGGTGGGAGACCTTACGAATACGCAGTATTTT. Protein product: CASSFKVGDLTNTQYF.

This clone was counted a single time. The chain links TRBV21-1 to TRBJ2-6; the table names TRBD2, a call not compared with the DNA. TRBV21-1 is termed a pseudogene. The CDR3 spans 18 residues. The CDR3 nucleotides read TGTGCCAGCAGATCGCGTCTAACTACAACAAAGTCGGGCAACGTCCTGACTTTC. It yields the protein CASRSRLTTTKSGNVLTF.

This clone occurred a few times. Written as DNA, the CDR3 is TGTGCCAGCAGCGTAGGGGGTGATTCACCCCTCCACTTT. This translates into CASSVGGDSPLHF. This sequence joins TRBV9 and TRBJ1-6; D is undetermined. Trimming cost V 0 bases and J 8 bases, with 6 bases left between them. The germline gives CDR1 SGDLS, CDR2 YYNGEE. CDR3 length: 13 amino acids. Filled out from reference TRBV9 and TRBJ1-6, the complete variable domain reads DSGVTQTPKHLITATGQRVTLRCSPRSGDLSVYWYQQSLDQGLQFLIQYYNGEERAKGNILERFSAQQFPDLHSELNLSSLELGDSALYFCASSVGGDSPLHFGNGTRLTVT.

This clone is a singleton in its sample. The V gene is TRBV9, the J gene TRBJ1-2, with 9 nucleotides matching TRBD1. The germline V gene encodes CDR1 SGDLS and CDR2 YYNGEE. V lost 4 bases and J lost 4; bases outside the gene matches: 8. The CDR3 has 15 residues. In nucleotides, the CDR3 is TGTGCCAGCAGCAAAACGGGACAGGGAATCTATGGCTACACCTTC. Protein: CASSKTGQGIYGYTF.

The chain combines TRBV7-2 with TRBJ1-1; unclear D gene. The CDR3 is 14 amino acids. The germline V gene has CDR1 SGHTA and CDR2 FQGNSA. Trimming left V 5 bases short and J 1 base short, with 11 bases between. In nucleotides, the CDR3 is TGTGCCAGCAGCACCGACGCAGGGAACACTGAAGCTTTCTTT. Encoded protein: CASSTDAGNTEAFF.